Each of the 3 T cell receptor beta chains below was sequenced from the same sample in a study of PD-1 blockade in mismatch repair-deficient tumors. Sequencing was performed with immunoSEQ multiplex PCR; in TCRdb, only in-frame clones are kept and a portion is missing. There are approximately 79,000 clones in the sample; approximately 78% occur only once, and approximately 5.5% lies in the top ten. The source material was peripheral blood, sampled 44 weeks after starting pembrolizumab. The receptors derive from an adult with mismatch repair-deficient cancer.

J is TRBJ1-3 and V is TRBV9, with D maybe TRBD1 (5 bases). Germline lookup yields CDR1 SGDLS and CDR2 YYNGEE. Trimming took off 4 bases at V and 0 bases at J, with 17 bases between the two ends. The CDR3 spans 17 residues. CDR3 DNA sequence: TGTGCCAGCAGCCCCGCCCCCGACAGATTCTCTGGAAACACCATATATTTT. Encoded protein: CASSPAPDRFSGNTIYF.

The chain employs TRBV12-5 and TRBJ2-3, with 8 bases fitting TRBD2. Germline assignment: CDR1 LGHNT and CDR2 FRNRAP. V lost 2 bases, J lost 3 bases, and 10 bases stayed unmatched. This CDR3 is 17 amino acids long. CDR3 nucleotides: TGTGCTAGTGGTTTGAAGCGGGAGACTGGAAAAACAGATACGCAGTATTTT. Residues: CASGLKRETGKTDTQYF.

This clone has only one observation. The CDR3 coding sequence is TGTGCCAGCAGTGAATTGGACACCAACTCTGGAAACACCATATATTTT. It yields the protein CASSELDTNSGNTIYF. The chain is built from TRBV25-1 and TRBJ1-3, with a weak D call TRBD1 (5 bases). Trimming left V 1 base short and J 0 bases short, with 10 bases between. Per the germline V gene, CDR1 is MGHDK and CDR2 is SYGVNS. CDR3 length: 16 residues.